These 26 T cell receptor beta chains were sequenced from one sample in a study of graft-versus-host responses after intestinal transplantation. Using immunoSEQ multiplex PCR, the repertoire was profiled, and TCRdb retains in-frame clones only, with some absent. This sample carries 85,000 to 100,000 clones, 86% of them seen once, and the ten largest clones take 1.4% to 1.5%. The sequenced sample was PBMCs, obtained 255 days after intestinal transplant. The receptors here all came from a human patient who received an intestinal transplant, so some T cells may come from the graft donor.

V is TRBV15 and J is TRBJ2-1; D remains unclear. Per germline, CDR1 LNHNV and CDR2 YYDKDF (reference sequence). Trimming removed 4 bases from V and 4 bases from J, with 11 bases in between. The CDR3 extends over 14 amino acids. CDR3 sequence (DNA): TGTGCCACCAGCAAGTCTGGCGGATACAATGAGCAGTTCTTC. It encodes CATSKSGGYNEQFF.

This clone was detected only once. The V and J genes are TRBV25-1 and TRBJ2-7; D is unresolved. Trimming removed 8 bases from V and 4 bases from J, with 9 bases in between. The CDR3 sequence is 11 residues long. Germline loops: CDR1 MGHDK, CDR2 SYGVNS. The CDR3 nucleotides are TGTGCCAGCGCACTCCTTTACGAGCAGTACTTC. The encoded protein is CASALLYEQYF.

This chain links TRBV27 with TRBJ1-1; 9 positions agree with TRBD1. This CDR3 contains 14 residues. J gave up 5 bases and V 2 bases, and 3 bases lay outside the gene matches. Germline loops: CDR1 MNHEY, CDR2 SMNVEV (reference sequence). The CDR3 region has the DNA TGTGCCAGCAGTTTAACCGACAGGGGGACTGAAGCTTTCTTT. Its translation: CASSLTDRGTEAFF.

In nucleotides, the CDR3 is TGTGCCAGCAGCGCCTCTGGAAACACCATATATTTT. This translates into CASSASGNTIYF. The chain uses TRBV9 and TRBJ1-3; no firm D call. This CDR3 comprises 12 residues. V lost 3 bases to trimming and J lost 0 bases, with 1 base between them. The germline V gene has CDR1 SGDLS and CDR2 YYNGEE.

This chain uses TRBV10-1 with TRBJ1-1; D unclear. CDR1 and CDR2 (germline): WNHNN, SYGVQD (reference sequence). The CDR3 length is 15 residues. Trimming took off 0 bases at V and 4 bases at J, with 12 bases between the two ends. CDR3 protein: CASSESLGFGTEAFF. For the CDR3, the DNA is TGCGCCAGCAGTGAGTCTCTGGGGTTCGGCACTGAAGCTTTCTTT.

The genes are TRBV7-2 and TRBJ2-3, with D maybe TRBD1 (6 bases). Per germline, CDR1 SGHTA and CDR2 FQGNSA. The CDR3 length is 15 residues. V lost 2 bases, J lost 1 base, and 10 bases lay in between. The DNA of the CDR3 is TGTGCCAGCAGCTTATCCCAGGGGCGCACAGATACGCAGTATTTT. Amino acid sequence: CASSLSQGRTDTQYF.

Judged by abundance, this clone is medium-sized. The rearrangement uses TRBV10-3 and TRBJ1-2; TRBD1 aligns across 7 bases. Germline trimming cut 9 bases from V and 6 bases from J; bases unmatched to any gene: 10. Germline lookup yields CDR1 ENHRY and CDR2 SYGVKD. The CDR3 loop spans 13 amino acids. The DNA for the CDR3 is TGTGCCATTATGGATGACAGGGAGGATGGCTACACCTTC. It translates to CAIMDDREDGYTF.

This chain links TRBV28 with TRBJ1-1; no reliable D call. CDR3 length: 12 amino acids. V was shortened by 6 bases and J by 6 bases, with 11 bases between the two germline ends. Germline V lookup: CDR1 MDHEN, CDR2 SYDVKM. In DNA, the CDR3 is TGTGCCAGCAGAAAGATTCGGGCTGAAGCTTTCTTT. This sequence encodes CASRKIRAEAFF. Looking up the rest from reference TRBV28 and TRBJ1-1 gives the full variable domain: DVKVTQSSRYLVKRTGEKVFLECVQDMDHENMFWYRQDPGLGLRLIYFSYDVKMKEKGDIPEGYSVSREKKERFSLILESASTNQTSMYLCASRKIRAEAFFGQGTRLTVV.

This chain uses TRBV4-1 with TRBJ2-1; TRBD2 aligns across 12 bases. The CDR3 is 18 amino acids. Trimming cost V 2 bases and J 7 bases; bases outside gene matches: 12. The germline V gene encodes CDR1 MGHRA and CDR2 YSYEKL. CDR3 in amino acids: CASSQHPSGGAMKNEQFF. CDR3 DNA sequence: TGCGCCAGCAGCCAACACCCTAGCGGGGGGGCAATGAAAAATGAGCAGTTCTTC.

This clone was seen only a few times. The chain is built from TRBV7-9 and TRBJ1-5; D is uncertain. The CDR3 is made up of 12 amino acids. The V and J ends lost 5 bases and 9 bases respectively, with 11 bases between them. Germline CDR1 is SEHNR and CDR2 is FQNEAQ (reference sequence). Here the CDR3 reads CASSLQARPQHF. For the CDR3, the DNA is TGTGCCAGCAGCCTACAAGCTAGGCCCCAGCATTTT.

A single count supports this clone. The chain carries TRBV2 and TRBJ2-7; D unclear. Germline V gene lookup returns CDR1 SNHLY and CDR2 FYNNEI. Trimming pared 3 bases from V and 0 bases from J, leaving 12 bases between. The CDR3 length is 15 residues. The chain's CDR3 is CASSESGFSSYEQYF. CDR3 DNA sequence: TGTGCCAGCAGTGAGTCGGGTTTTAGCTCCTACGAGCAGTACTTC.

The V and J genes are TRBV5-4 and TRBJ1-2; TRBD1 aligns across 7 bases. Trimming removed 4 bases from V and 4 bases from J; junction bases left unmatched: 10. Germline lookup yields CDR1 SGHNT and CDR2 YYREEE (reference sequence). The CDR3 totals 15 residues. The CDR3 is CASSAAQGGLYGYTF. In nucleotides, the CDR3 is TGTGCCAGCAGCGCCGCCCAGGGGGGTCTCTATGGCTACACCTTC.

V usage is TRBV7-6 and J usage is TRBJ2-1, with D hard to call. V was shortened by 1 base and J by 7 bases, with 5 bases between the two germline ends. Germline-derived CDR1 and CDR2 are SGHVS and FNYEAQ. The CDR3 loop spans 12 amino acids. In DNA form, the CDR3 reads TGTGCCAGCAGCTTAGGTGAGAATGAGCAGTTCTTC. Protein sequence: CASSLGENEQFF.

The J gene is TRBJ1-6, the V gene TRBV6-5, with 8 positions matching TRBD1. CDR1 and CDR2 (germline): MNHEY, SVGAGI. The CDR3 has 14 residues. V lost 7 bases, J lost 7 bases, and 6 bases stayed unmatched. The CDR3 DNA is TGTGCCAGCACCGAGGGACAGGCCAATTCACCCCTCCACTTT. Protein: CASTEGQANSPLHF.

The chain has TRBV9 and TRBJ1-4; 7 bases are a match to TRBD1. Germline V gene data show CDR1 as SGDLS and CDR2 as YYNGEE. Trimming at V came to 2 bases and at J to 1 base, leaving 2 bases not matched to a gene. The CDR3 contains 15 residues. In DNA, the CDR3 is TGTGCCAGCAGCGTCCGGACAGGAACTAATGAAAAACTGTTTTTT. It codes for CASSVRTGTNEKLFF. Full variable domain (outside the CDR3, taken from reference TRBV9 and TRBJ1-4): DSGVTQTPKHLITATGQRVTLRCSPRSGDLSVYWYQQSLDQGLQFLIQYYNGEERAKGNILERFSAQQFPDLHSELNLSSLELGDSALYFCASSVRTGTNEKLFFGSGTQLSVL.

This chain joins TRBV7-3 and TRBJ2-3; D is perhaps TRBD2 (5 bases). The CDR3 contains 14 residues. The V end was cut by 1 base, the J end by 5 bases, with 10 bases between. Germline CDR1 and CDR2: SGHTA and FQGTGA. This chain's CDR3 is CASSLNGVKDTQYF. CDR3 in DNA: TGTGCCAGCAGCTTAAACGGGGTGAAAGATACGCAGTATTTT.

V usage is TRBV28 and J usage is TRBJ2-5; 7 positions match TRBD2. The CDR3 extends over 16 amino acids. Germline loops: CDR1 MDHEN, CDR2 SYDVKM. The J segment lost 5 bases and the V segment lost 6 bases, leaving 15 bases of the junction unmatched. DNA of the CDR3: TGTGCCAGCAGCCCCGAGGGTAGCGGGCCGGGGGAGACCCAGTACTTC. This encodes CASSPEGSGPGETQYF.

A remark on this clone: The same CDR3 can be traced to other DNA sequences in this sample. The genes are TRBV5-1 and TRBJ1-1; 9 nucleotides align to TRBD1. V lost 4 bases, J lost 4 bases, and 5 bases stayed unmatched. The CDR3 covers 14 residues. Germline CDR1 and CDR2: SGHRS and YFSETQ. The CDR3 loop reads CASSLGQGGTEAFF. CDR3 in DNA: TGCGCCAGCAGCCTGGGACAGGGTGGCACTGAAGCTTTCTTT.

The chain has TRBV29-1 and TRBJ1-2, with a weak D call TRBD1 (6 bases). Germline-derived CDR1 and CDR2 are SQVTM and ANQGSEA. This CDR3 contains 12 residues. V was cut by 7 bases and J by 6 bases, with 15 bases left in between. The CDR3 loop reads CSGGDRMHGYTF. The CDR3 nucleotides are TGCAGCGGGGGTGACAGGATGCATGGCTACACCTTC.

The CDR3 protein is CASSHDRGDASSGYTF. The CDR3 DNA is TGCGCCAGCAGCCATGACAGGGGGGACGCATCGAGTGGCTACACCTTC. The V and J genes are TRBV5-1 and TRBJ1-2; 9 bases fit TRBD1. Germline V gives CDR1 SGHRS, CDR2 YFSETQ. CDR3 size: 16 residues. The trim removed 4 bases at V and 7 bases at J, leaving 14 bases unmatched.

The chain carries TRBV9 and TRBJ1-1; no reliable D call. CDR1 and CDR2 from the germline V gene are SGDLS and YYNGEE. V lost 0 bases, J lost 6 bases, and 12 bases lay in between. The CDR3 contains 14 residues. In nucleotides, the CDR3 is TGTGCCAGCAGCGTAGACGCAGGCAGCCCTGAAGCTTTCTTT. Residues: CASSVDAGSPEAFF. Supplemented by reference TRBV9 and TRBJ1-1, the full variable domain reads DSGVTQTPKHLITATGQRVTLRCSPRSGDLSVYWYQQSLDQGLQFLIQYYNGEERAKGNILERFSAQQFPDLHSELNLSSLELGDSALYFCASSVDAGSPEAFFGQGTRLTVV.

V is TRBV9 and J is TRBJ1-1, with D hard to call. This CDR3 has 12 amino acids. Looked up from germline, CDR1 is SGDLS and CDR2 is YYNGEE. V lost 4 bases, J lost 7 bases, and 11 bases lay in between. CDR3 in DNA: TGTGCCAGCAGCCATGGATCGGGTGAAGCTTTCTTT. Translating it yields CASSHGSGEAFF.

Here the CDR3 reads CASRPLISNEKLFF. The CDR3 region has the DNA TGTGCCAGCCGCCCATTGATCAGTAATGAAAAACTGTTTTTT. The V call is TRBV6-6, the J call TRBJ1-4, with unresolved D. V dropped 8 bases and J dropped 4 bases, with 14 bases sitting between them. The CDR3 is 14 residues long. Germline lookup yields CDR1 MNHNY and CDR2 SVGAGI (reference sequence).

The chain carries TRBV6-1 and TRBJ1-6; no reliable D call. V lost 8 bases, J lost 0 bases, and 8 bases lay in between. The germline gives CDR1 MNHNS, CDR2 SASEGT. This CDR3 has 14 amino acids. The CDR3 nucleotides are TGTGCCAGCCTAGAAAGCTCCTATAATTCACCCCTCCACTTT. Translation gives CASLESSYNSPLHF.

J is TRBJ1-1 and V is TRBV28; D is undetermined. Germline assignment: CDR1 MDHEN and CDR2 SYDVKM. V was pared by 4 bases and J by 0 bases, with 6 bases between. The CDR3 spans 13 residues. For the CDR3, the DNA is TGTGCCAGCAGTTCCAGTTTGAACACTGAAGCTTTCTTT. Residues: CASSSSLNTEAFF.

The chain links TRBV6-6 to TRBJ1-1; D is undetermined. V lost 4 bases, J lost 0 bases, and 9 bases lay in between. The CDR3 contains 14 residues. The germline gives CDR1 MNHNY, CDR2 SVGAGI (reference sequence). In DNA form, the CDR3 reads TGTGCCAGCAGTTTCCAGTCCATGAACACTGAAGCTTTCTTT. As protein: CASSFQSMNTEAFF.